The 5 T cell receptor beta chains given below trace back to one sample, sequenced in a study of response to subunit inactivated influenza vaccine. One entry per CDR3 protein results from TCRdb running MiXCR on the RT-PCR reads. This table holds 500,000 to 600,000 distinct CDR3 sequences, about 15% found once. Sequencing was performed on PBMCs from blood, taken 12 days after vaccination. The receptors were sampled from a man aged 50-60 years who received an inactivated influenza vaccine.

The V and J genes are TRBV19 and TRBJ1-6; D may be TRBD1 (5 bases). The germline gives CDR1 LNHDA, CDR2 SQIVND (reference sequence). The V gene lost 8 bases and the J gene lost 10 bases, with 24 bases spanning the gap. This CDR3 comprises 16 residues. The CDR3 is CASPPARGRRDSPLHF. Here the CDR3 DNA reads TGTGCCAGTCCCCCAGCGAGAGGGCGCAGGGACTCACCCCTCCACTTT.

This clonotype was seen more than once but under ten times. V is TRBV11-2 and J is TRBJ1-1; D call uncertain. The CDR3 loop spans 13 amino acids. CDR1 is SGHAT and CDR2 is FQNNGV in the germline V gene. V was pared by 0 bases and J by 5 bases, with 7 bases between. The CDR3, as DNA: TGTGCCAGCAGCTTAGAAAGGTTAACTGAAGCTTTCTTT. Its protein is CASSLERLTEAFF.

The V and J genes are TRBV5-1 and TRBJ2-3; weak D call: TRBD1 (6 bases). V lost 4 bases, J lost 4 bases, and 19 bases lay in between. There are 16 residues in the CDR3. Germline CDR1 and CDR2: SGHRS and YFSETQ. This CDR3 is CASSIQGPGLADTQYF. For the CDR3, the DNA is TGCGCCAGCAGCATACAGGGTCCCGGGTTGGCAGATACGCAGTATTTT.

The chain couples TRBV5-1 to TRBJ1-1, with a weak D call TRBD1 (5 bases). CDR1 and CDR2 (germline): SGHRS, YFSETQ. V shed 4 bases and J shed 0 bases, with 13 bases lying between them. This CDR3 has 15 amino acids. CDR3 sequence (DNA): TGCGCCAGCAGCCCGCCGGACACGATGAACACTGAAGCTTTCTTT. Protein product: CASSPPDTMNTEAFF.

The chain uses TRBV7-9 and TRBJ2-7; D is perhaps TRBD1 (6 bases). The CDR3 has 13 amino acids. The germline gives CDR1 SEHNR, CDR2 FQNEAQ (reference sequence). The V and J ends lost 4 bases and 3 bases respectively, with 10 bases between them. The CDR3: CASSYGTIYEQYF. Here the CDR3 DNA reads TGTGCCAGCAGCTACGGGACAATCTACGAGCAGTACTTC.